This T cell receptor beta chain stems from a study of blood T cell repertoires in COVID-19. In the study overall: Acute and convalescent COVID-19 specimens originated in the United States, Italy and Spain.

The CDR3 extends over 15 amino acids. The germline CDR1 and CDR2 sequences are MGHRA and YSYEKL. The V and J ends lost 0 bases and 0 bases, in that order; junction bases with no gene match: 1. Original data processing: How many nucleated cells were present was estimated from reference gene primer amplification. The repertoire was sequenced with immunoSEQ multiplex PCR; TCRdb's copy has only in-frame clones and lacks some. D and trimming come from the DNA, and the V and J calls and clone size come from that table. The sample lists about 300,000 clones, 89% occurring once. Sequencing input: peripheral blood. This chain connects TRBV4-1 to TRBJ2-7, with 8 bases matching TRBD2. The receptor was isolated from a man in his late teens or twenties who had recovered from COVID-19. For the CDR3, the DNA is TGCGCCAGCAGCCAAGATACTAGCGGCTCCTACGAGCAGTACTTC. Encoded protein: CASSQDTSGSYEQYF.